This T cell receptor beta chain was sequenced for a study of response to subunit inactivated influenza vaccine. The CDR3 is 18 residues long. Germline CDR1 and CDR2: SGHDT and YYEEEE. The V gene end was trimmed by 2 bases and the J gene end by 9 bases; junction bases not matched to a gene: 17. TCRdb ran MiXCR on the RT-PCR reads and lists one entry per CDR3 protein. The sample carries 700,000 to 800,000 distinct CDR3 sequences, approximately 17% recorded once. This clonotype was picked up a small number of times. This rearrangement joins TRBV5-6 to TRBJ2-1, with TRBD2 matching over 10 bases. This material consisted of PBMCs from blood, taken 5 days after vaccination. The TCR originated in a man aged 45-65 years who received an inactivated influenza vaccine. The CDR3 reads CASSFWVGTSGRVGEQFF. The CDR3 DNA follows: TGTGCCAGCAGCTTCTGGGTCGGTACCAGCGGGAGGGTGGGTGAGCAGTTCTTC.